This TCR beta chain was sequenced during a study of cytomegalovirus exposure and HLA in healthy donors (TCRdb year 2017). Context from the whole study: An earlier analysis of under 600 of the donors reported 276 Gb of sequence data and some 100 million unique TCR beta sequences from about 180 million T cells. Roughly 300 gigabases of sequencing data and roughly 81 million unique TCR sequences made up an early release that covered under 750 HLA-typed donors. Among the roughly 400 genotyped donors, around 81% belonged to the genetic ancestry cluster associated with self-reported Caucasian donors. The study aimed to test whether signatures of past pathogen exposure could be identified by cataloging public T cell receptors. The study used immunosequencing to profile the T cell repertoires of several hundred subjects and linked those repertoires to cytomegalovirus serostatus. A separate validation cohort of over 95 different subjects was used in addition to the approximately 700-subject first cohort. To predict cytomegalovirus infection status, the study brought together high-throughput TCR immunosequencing, statistical association of individual TCRs with disease status, and machine learning. To study patterns of TCR occurrence, a later analysis re-analyzed previously published TCR beta repertoires from just over 650 donors and added high-resolution HLA genotyping. Rather than drawing on any new phenotypic data, the later analysis identified candidate immune exposures from TCR beta sequences and the way those sequences occurred across donors. To decide whether each TCR beta V gene segment behaved as functional or pseudogenic, an earlier analysis of some 540 of the donors relied on high-throughput TCR beta sequencing. Donor age, sex, ethnicity and CMV serostatus were collected together with the repertoire data. A later genetic analysis used genome-wide SNP genotypes for about 55% of the 666 donors, treating that subset as a discovery cohort. Every discovery cohort repertoire had been produced on one sequencing platform. Class I and class II HLA loci were covered by the typing at four-digit resolution. Typing coverage differed by locus: A, B, C, DRB1 and DQB1 were typed in about 629-630 donors, DQA1 in 522, DPA1 in roughly 590, and DPB1 in roughly 450. Because of strong linkage in the cohort, roughly five DR-DQ haplotypes were treated as single units for association and clustering. Among around 400 genotyped donors of the cohort, an average of 235,054 unique TCR beta nucleotide sequences were sequenced per donor, roughly 20% of them non-productive. Beyond this particular receptor, the publication reports: In vitro tests confirmed that a few of the cytomegalovirus-associated TCR beta chains recognize cytomegalovirus antigens. Cytomegalovirus status was reported to be diagnosed by the classifier with high specificity and sensitivity in both the original and validation cohorts. A cluster of highly shared sequence variants was judged likely to be a technical artifact of the sequencing pipeline. In this cohort, only TCR beta chains were sequenced, and detectable features were limited by the absence of alpha or paired-chain data. According to the authors, the approach could potentially be generalized to other disease states and immunological phenotypes. According to a later analysis, most CMV-associated TCR beta chains appeared to be HLA-restricted, and the HLA associations seemed to be driven largely by CMV exposure. Presence/absence analyses assumed roughly uniform sequencing depth across donors, an assumption that may not hold. For the cohort, immune exposure information was limited to CMV serostatus. A further reported finding was that TCR beta sequences accurately predicted the HLA-A and HLA-B alleles for most subjects in the first cohort. In an earlier analysis of roughly 560 of the donors, most TCR beta V segments were observed in productive rearrangements about 90% or about 30% of the time, broadly matching IMGT annotations. Because the 87-base-pair reads could not distinguish some IMGT-functional V segments, including TRBV6-2 and TRBV6-3, those segments were excluded. A later genetic analysis associated a missense DCLRE1C variant with V-gene and J-gene trimming of TCR beta chains, and an independent cohort replicated the association. Compared with the roughly 670-donor mean, donors in an Asian-associated ancestry cluster had fewer N-insertions in productive TCRs, according to a later genetic analysis. In a later analysis, TCR association rates were found to vary across HLA loci, with the most associated TCRs seen for DRB1 alleles and the fewest for HLA-C alleles. The study listed 150 to 200 TCR beta chains as associated with cytomegalovirus. Correlated functional status among segregating V segments might reflect linkage disequilibrium, but an unknown experimental factor could not be ruled out. The earlier analysis of 587 of the donors excluded 15 to 20 rarely observed V segments, including chromosome 9 orphons, because counts were too low. In a later analysis, some 18,000 TCR beta sequences were associated with specific HLA alleles at a false discovery rate of 0.05. Compared with equally common non-associated chains, HLA-associated TCR beta chains in a later analysis were more clonally expanded and had lower generation probabilities. Most TCR sequences were observed very rarely across donors, whereas some public TCRs were present in many individuals. A later analysis reported that several top co-occurrence clusters appeared linked to parvovirus B19, influenza, CMV and Epstein-Barr virus. Because HLA typing was unavailable for some donors at each locus, only the typed subset was used in association tests. Assigning TCR associations to individual alleles was difficult when HLA alleles, especially DR and DQ, strongly co-occurred.

The germline V gene encodes CDR1 SEHNR and CDR2 FQNEAQ (reference sequence). Inclusive of the bounding cysteine and phenylalanine, the CDR3 is 12 residues long. This entry keeps only the CDR3 DNA: 36 bases, framed from base 1. V is reduced by 6 bases and J by 7 bases, leaving a spacing of 10 bases between them. Library preparation was by the immunoSEQ multiplex PCR assay. For the multiplex PCR, a mixture combining 60 forward primers for TCR Vbeta segments and 13 reverse primers for TCR Jbeta segments was used. Amplification of the CDR3 region of rearranged TCR beta genes was performed with a multiplex PCR assay on genomic DNA. On the Illumina HiSeq System, the amplified TCR beta libraries were sequenced as 87-base-pair reads. The study's own analysis went as follows. In a later analysis, 70 million to 95 million unique TCR beta chains were counted across the roughly 610 repertoires, and roughly 9.9 million of these chains were shared by at least two donors. To remove PCR and sequencing errors, raw reads were error-corrected and collapsed into unique sequences using a nearest-neighbor algorithm that merged closely related sequences. To assign V, D and J gene segments, CDR3 sequences were aligned to IMGT reference sequences. For a sequence to be retained, a match of at least six nucleotides to both a V gene segment and a J gene segment was required. A rearrangement counted as productive if the CDR3 had no stop codons and remained in frame with V and J, and every other rearrangement counted as non-productive. Following IMGT convention, CDR3 was defined as the stretch from the second conserved V-encoded cysteine to the conserved J-encoded phenylalanine. The earlier analysis of about 570 of the donors excluded any sequence lacking an unambiguous match to a single V gene segment. An earlier analysis of approximately 590 of the donors called V segments functional above 56.7% productive rearrangements and segregating when the between-donor standard deviation exceeded 5%. A statistical classification framework was developed to diagnose cytomegalovirus status using the catalog of TCR beta chain sequences. In a later analysis, TCR nucleotide sequences were compared against IMGT/GENE-DB human TR gene sequences so that V and J genes could be assigned. In a later analysis, CDR3 sequences and most-parsimonious VDJ recombination scenarios were assigned using the TCRdist pipeline. In a later analysis, each TCR beta chain was defined by its CDR3 amino acid sequence together with its V-gene family, and reads without a unique V-gene family were excluded. To address suspected cross-contamination and a sequencing artifact, a later analysis removed approximately 590 highly shared, low-generation-probability nucleotide sequences. In a later analysis, a clonal expansion index for each public chain was calculated from normalized within-repertoire ranks of inferred template counts. A later analysis computed generation probabilities with a VDJ recombination model fitted to out-of-frame rearrangements, and checked the results against IGoR. Hypergeometric tests were used in a later analysis to score TCR-TCR, TCR-HLA and TCR-CMV co-occurrence, with a repertoire-size bias correction applied to the TCR pairs. False discovery rates were estimated in a later analysis by permuting HLA or CMV assignments 20 times. In a later analysis, co-occurring TCRs were grouped with DBSCAN, and TCRdist sequence similarity was added when clustering was performed within HLA-allele-positive subsets. Co-occurrence clustering excluded repertoires with fewer than 30,000 or more than 120,000 public chains, plus five with anomalous nucleotide sharing. TCRdb mirrors the immuneACCESS table, restricted to in-frame sequences. Some clones are absent from its copies; in checked studies, under half trace to an unresolved V gene, and the reason for the others is unknown. V and J calls plus clone size are reproduced from that table; the DNA served to infer D and trimming. The sample table lists 150,000 to 200,000 clones, almost 85% of them with a count of one. About 0.26% of the sample comes from the top ten.

As to this clone: Its binding antigen is unknown. No base qualities exist here, and no much larger clone lies one base off it.

In total, 600 or so healthy bone marrow donors made up the cohort. At the time of sampling, every cohort member was nominally healthy, though immune exposures that went unrecorded were likely present. The donor tested CMV seronegative and was one of the 352 seronegative cohort members. Every donor gave a peripheral blood sample, and the peripheral blood mononuclear cells from that sample were used for TCR beta sequencing. The Qiagen DNeasy Blood Extraction Kit was used to extract genomic DNA from the blood cell samples. The material sequenced was PBMCs. The TCR comes from a boy younger than 18 in good health and CMV-seronegative. The sequence joins TRBV7-9 to TRBJ2-1; TRBD2 is a weak D gene call, 5 bases matching. The DNA is TGTGCCAGCAGTCCAAGCGGAAATGAGCAGTTCTTC. It specifies CASSPSGNEQFF. Reference TRBV7-9 and TRBJ2-1 genes cover what lies past the CDR3, so the full variable domain is DTGVSQNPRHKITKRGQNVTFRCDPISEHNRLYWYRQTLGQGPEFLTYFQNEAQLEKSRLLSDRFSAERPKGSFSTLEIQRTEQGDSAMYLCASSPSGNEQFFGPGTRLTVL.